Listed below are T cell receptor beta chains from one sample, sequenced in a study of blood T cell repertoires in COVID-19. Sequencing was performed with immunoSEQ multiplex PCR; in TCRdb, only in-frame clones are kept and a portion is missing. This table has 210,000 or so clones, roughly 85% appearing once. Sample: peripheral blood. The source is a man aged 50-60 years with COVID-19, enrolled during active disease. CDR3s include the opening cysteine and the closing phenylalanine or tryptophan. Fields, in order: clone size, J gene, D gene, V gene, CDR3 protein, CDR3 DNA. D genes are given only for firm matches. Clone size appears in some rows only: once, few, many, or a class for an expanded clone.

NA,TRBJ1-2,TRBD1,TRBV18,CASSPDRSAGYTF,TGTGCCAGCTCACCGGACAGGTCCGCTGGCTACACCTTC
NA,TRBJ2-7,TRBD2,TRBV2,CASSEAKSLAGSYEQYF,TGTGCCAGCAGTGAAGCGAAGTCCCTAGCGGGGTCCTACGAGCAGTACTTC
NA,TRBJ2-1,NA,TRBV7-9,CASSQASEPEQFF,TGTGCCAGCAGTCAGGCTAGCGAGCCTGAGCAGTTCTTC
few,TRBJ1-2,TRBD1,TRBV6-1,CASSDIRQGPYGYTF,TGTGCCAGCAGTGATATTCGACAGGGGCCCTATGGCTACACCTTC
NA,TRBJ1-5,TRBD1,TRBV30,CAWSGGTVDQPQHF,TGTGCCTGGAGTGGAGGGACAGTAGATCAGCCCCAGCATTTT
NA,TRBJ1-3,TRBD1,TRBV5-4,CASSLRTGPLSGNTIYF,TGTGCCAGCAGCTTGAGGACAGGGCCTCTCTCTGGAAACACCATATATTTT
NA,TRBJ2-7,NA,TRBV18,CASSPRGPQSYEQYF,TGTGCCAGCTCACCACGGGGGCCTCAGAGCTACGAGCAGTACTTC
once,TRBJ1-6,TRBD1,TRBV4-1,CASSLQGAADSPLHF,TGCGCCAGCAGCCTACAGGGGGCGGCGGATTCACCCCTCCACTTT
NA,TRBJ1-2,NA,TRBV7-9,CASSLALNGYTF,TGTGCCAGCAGCTTAGCACTGAATGGCTACACCTTC
NA,TRBJ2-2,NA,TRBV11-3,CASSTQGNTGELFF,TGTGCCAGCAGCACCCAGGGGAACACCGGGGAGCTGTTTTTT
NA,TRBJ2-2,NA,TRBV30,CAWSAKSSMANTGELFF,TGTGCCTGGAGCGCAAAATCGAGCATGGCGAACACCGGGGAGCTGTTTTTT